This T cell receptor (beta chain) was found in a study of blood T cell repertoires in COVID-19 (dated by TCRdb to 2018 to 2020). Concerning the study at large: Samples covering the acute and convalescent phases of COVID-19 were provided by collaborators in the United States, Italy and Spain. The material from the prospective study consisted of cDNA or gDNA derived from T cells, B-cell-depleted T cells, or PBMCs. The dataset comprised deeply sampled blood TCRbeta repertoires from subjects exposed to, actively infected with, or recovered from COVID-19. A freely available public database, intended as a resource for researchers studying the immune response to SARS-CoV-2, is where the repertoires were released. The samples were drawn from two sources: the first 160 participants of the ongoing ImmuneRACE study, and 1,200 or so subjects contributed by 6 global collaborators. Nearly every sample came with metadata listing a de-identified subject ID, COVID-19 status, age in years and sex. Where available, HLA class I and class II types were taken from metadata supplied by the sample provider and were not determined by assay-based typing. Points the paper makes about the study in general: The amount of clinical and demographic metadata varied by source and participant and was provided uncurated.

Collaborating institutions collected whole blood in K2EDTA tubes following their own protocols. For TCRbeta analysis, collaborators shipped samples as frozen whole blood, isolated PBMCs, or DNA extracted from either of those sample types. Remarks on this clone: No cognate antigen has been identified for it. Base qualities are not provided; no much larger clone lies one nucleotide away.

TCRbeta CDR3 regions were amplified from genomic DNA by means of the immunoSEQ Assay, a bias-controlled multiplex PCR. Regarding the original processing steps: The number of nucleated cells in each sample was estimated from the amplification of reference gene primers within the assay. To quantify the absolute abundance of each unique TCRbeta CDR3 rearrangement, sequence reads were collapsed and filtered. Productive Simpson clonality was computed per sample as the square root of Simpson's diversity index over productive rearrangements. In its TCRdb copy, this immuneACCESS table keeps in-frame sequences only and misses some clones. Where compared with another copy, unresolved V genes explain less than half of these, and the others have no known cause. Clone size and the V and J calls come from that table; the DNA yielded D and trimming. This sample lists tens of thousands of clones; 80% to 85% were detected once. The leading ten clones occupy 15% to 20% of the sample.

The TCR was taken from a woman of 80 years or more with active or convalescent COVID-19. Material: peripheral blood.

The CDR3 protein sequence reads: CASSIRDRSITTNEKLFF. The bases are TGTGCCAGTAGTATCCGGGACAGGTCTATTACAACTAATGAAAAACTGTTTTTT. The chain couples TRBV19 to TRBJ1-4; 8 central bases correspond to TRBD1. CDR1 is given as LNHDA and CDR2 as SQIVND, both from the germline V gene (reference sequence). Reading from cysteine to phenylalanine, the CDR3 counts 18 amino acids. The entry retains the CDR3 DNA only, 54 bases that are in frame from base 1. The germline V end is reduced by 3 bases and the J end by 0 bases; junction bases left unmatched: 9.